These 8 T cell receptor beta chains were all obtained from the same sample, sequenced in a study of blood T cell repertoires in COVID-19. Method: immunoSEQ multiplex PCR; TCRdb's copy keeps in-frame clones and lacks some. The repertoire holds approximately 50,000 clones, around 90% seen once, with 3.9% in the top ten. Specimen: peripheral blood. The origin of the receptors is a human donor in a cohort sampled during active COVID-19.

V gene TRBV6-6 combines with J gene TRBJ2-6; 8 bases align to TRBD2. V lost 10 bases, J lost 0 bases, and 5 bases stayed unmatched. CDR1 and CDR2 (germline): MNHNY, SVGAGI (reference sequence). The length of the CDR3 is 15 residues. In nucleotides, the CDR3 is TGTGCCACCCTCCGGGGGGGCTCTGGGGCCAACGTCCTGACTTTC. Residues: CATLRGGSGANVLTF.

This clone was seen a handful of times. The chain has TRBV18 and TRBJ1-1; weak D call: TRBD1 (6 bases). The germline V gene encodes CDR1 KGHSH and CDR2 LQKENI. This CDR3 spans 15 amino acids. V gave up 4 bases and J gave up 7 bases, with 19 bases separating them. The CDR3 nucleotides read TGTGCCAGCTCACTAAACTCAGGGACAATGGGTGAAGCTTTCTTT. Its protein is CASSLNSGTMGEAFF. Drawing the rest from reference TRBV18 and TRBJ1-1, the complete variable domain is NAGVMQNPRHLVRRRGQEARLRCSPMKGHSHVYWYRQLPEEGLKFMVYLQKENIIDESGMPKERFSAEFPKEGPSILRIQQVVRGDSAAYFCASSLNSGTMGEAFFGQGTRLTVV.

The CDR3 bases are TGTGCCAGTAGTACTTCAGGGGGCCTCTTGAGCTCCCAGTACTTC. Translating it yields CASSTSGGLLSSQYF. This chain connects TRBV19 to TRBJ2-5; 8 bases match TRBD1. Germline-derived CDR1 and CDR2 are LNHDA and SQIVND (reference sequence). Trimming cost V 4 bases and J 9 bases; bases outside gene matches: 13. The CDR3 length is 15 residues.

The CDR3, as DNA: TGCGCCAGCAGCACTGGGACAGGTCGGGACGAGCAGTACTTC. Its protein is CASSTGTGRDEQYF. The chain is built from TRBV5-1 and TRBJ2-7; 8 bases line up with TRBD1. Germline assignment: CDR1 SGHRS and CDR2 YFSETQ. Germline trimming cut 4 bases from V and 5 bases from J; bases unmatched to any gene: 8. There are 14 residues in the CDR3.

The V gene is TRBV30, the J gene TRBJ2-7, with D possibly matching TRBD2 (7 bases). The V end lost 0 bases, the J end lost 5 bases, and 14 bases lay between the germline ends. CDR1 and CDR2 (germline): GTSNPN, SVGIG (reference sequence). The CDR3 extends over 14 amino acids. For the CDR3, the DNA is TGTGCCTGGAGTGTAGGGGGGGCCGCGGACGAGCAGTACTTC. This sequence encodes CAWSVGGAADEQYF. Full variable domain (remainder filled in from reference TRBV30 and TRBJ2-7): SQTIHQWPATLVQPVGSPLSLECTVEGTSNPNLYWYRQAAGRGLQLLFYSVGIGQISSEVPQNLSASRPQDRQFILSSKKLLLSDSGFYLCAWSVGGAADEQYFGPGTRLTVT.

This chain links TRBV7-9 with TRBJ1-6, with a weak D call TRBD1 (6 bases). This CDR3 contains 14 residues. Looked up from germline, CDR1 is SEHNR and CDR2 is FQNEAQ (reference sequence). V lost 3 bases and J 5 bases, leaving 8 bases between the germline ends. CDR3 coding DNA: TGTGCCAGCAGCTTCGGACAGAATAATTCACCCCTCCACTTT. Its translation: CASSFGQNNSPLHF.

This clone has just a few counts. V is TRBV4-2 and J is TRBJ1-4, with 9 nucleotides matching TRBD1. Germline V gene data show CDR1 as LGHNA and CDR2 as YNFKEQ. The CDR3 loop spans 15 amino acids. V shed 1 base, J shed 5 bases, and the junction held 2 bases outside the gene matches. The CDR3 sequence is CASSQAGTGNEKLFF. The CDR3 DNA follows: TGTGCCAGCAGCCAAGCCGGGACAGGGAATGAAAAACTGTTTTTT.

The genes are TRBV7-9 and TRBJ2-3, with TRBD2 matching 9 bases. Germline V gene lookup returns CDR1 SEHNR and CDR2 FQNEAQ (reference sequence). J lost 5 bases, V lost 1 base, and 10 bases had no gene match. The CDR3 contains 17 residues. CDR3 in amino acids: CASSLGESGRRGDTQYF. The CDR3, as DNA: TGTGCCAGCAGCTTAGGGGAGAGCGGGAGGAGAGGAGATACGCAGTATTTT.